The rows below give T cell receptor beta chains drawn from one sample of a study of early T cells in non-severe SARS-CoV-2 infection. From the 5' RACE reads, TCRdb called clonotypes with MiXCR, one entry per CDR3 protein. The table has roughly 57,000 distinct CDR3 sequences, around 13% seen once. The sample comprised whole blood. The receptors come from an adult who was a healthcare worker with PCR-confirmed SARS-CoV-2 infection or an uninfected control (not recorded which). The CDR3 runs from the conserved cysteine through the conserved F or W. A D gene is named only where the DNA matches it firmly. Clone size is given for some rows only: seen once, a few or many times, or a class if the clone is expanded.

TRBJ2-3,TRBD2,TRBV2,many,CASSEAGISGGLTDTQYF,TGTGCCAGCAGTGAAGCGGGGATTAGCGGGGGCCTCACAGATACGCAGTATTTT
TRBJ1-5,-,TRBV7-2,few,CASSTQAGQPQHF,TGTGCCAGCAGCACCCAGGCAGGCCAGCCCCAGCATTTT
TRBJ2-1,TRBD1,TRBV11-2,few,CASSLTRRDRVYNEQFF,TGTGCCAGCAGCCTTACCCGAAGGGACAGAGTCTACAATGAGCAGTTCTTC
TRBJ1-3,TRBD1,TRBV7-2,many,CASSSNRGDTIYF,TGTGCCAGCAGCTCGAACAGGGGTGACACCATATATTTT
TRBJ2-7,TRBD1,TRBV12-3/TRBV12-4,many,CASSLVPGGYEQYF,TGTGCCAGCAGTTTAGTTCCAGGGGGCTACGAGCAGTACTTC
TRBJ1-5,-,TRBV12-3/TRBV12-4,few,CASSSGARYQPQHF,TGTGCCAGCAGTTCAGGGGCGCGATATCAGCCCCAGCATTTT
TRBJ2-7,TRBD1,TRBV20-1,-,CSAGTGSSYEQYF,TGCAGTGCTGGGACAGGCTCTTCCTACGAGCAGTACTTC
TRBJ2-1,TRBD2,TRBV15,few,CATSSRTSGGHEQFF,TGTGCCACCAGCAGTAGGACTAGCGGGGGCCATGAGCAGTTCTTC
TRBJ1-1,TRBD1,TRBV29-1,many,CSVPRGFGTEAFF,TGCAGCGTCCCCAGGGGGTTCGGCACTGAAGCTTTCTTT
TRBJ2-7,TRBD1,TRBV20-1,many,CSAQDRDSLYEQYF,TGCAGTGCCCAAGACCGGGACAGCCTCTACGAGCAGTACTTC
TRBJ2-3,-,TRBV29-1,-,CSVEFTGGTDTQYF,TGCAGCGTTGAATTCACGGGTGGCACAGATACGCAGTATTTT
TRBJ1-3,TRBD1,TRBV9,few,CASRPDRGGGNTIYF,TGTGCCAGCAGACCAGACAGGGGAGGAGGAAACACCATATATTTT
TRBJ2-1,TRBD2,TRBV9,few,CASSVEVGGGTSYNEQFF,TGTGCCAGCAGCGTAGAGGTTGGCGGGGGGACCTCTTACAATGAGCAGTTCTTC
TRBJ2-1,-,TRBV7-9,many,CASSLRPDLSYNEQFF,TGTGCCAGCAGCTTACGGCCCGACTTGAGTTACAATGAGCAGTTCTTC
TRBJ1-1,-,TRBV9,-,CASSVAQKTEAFF,TGTGCCAGCAGCGTAGCGCAAAAGACTGAAGCTTTCTTT
TRBJ2-7,-,TRBV20-1,-,CSASQQVVWYEQYF,TGCAGTGCTTCGCAGCAGGTTGTCTGGTACGAGCAGTACTTC
TRBJ1-1,-,TRBV12-3/TRBV12-4,-,CASKLGTVNTEAFF,TGTGCCAGCAAACTCGGGACGGTGAACACTGAAGCTTTCTTT
TRBJ1-2,-,TRBV7-9,many,CASSLAGASHYGYTF,TGTGCCAGCAGCTTAGCAGGGGCCTCGCACTATGGCTACACCTTC
TRBJ1-1,-,TRBV29-1,many,CSVEGGRSGSTEAFF,TGCAGCGTTGAAGGGGGAAGGTCGGGCAGCACTGAAGCTTTCTTT
TRBJ1-5,TRBD1,TRBV10-2,-,CASSAGTGFNQPQHF,TGCGCCAGCAGTGCCGGGACAGGGTTCAATCAGCCCCAGCATTTT
TRBJ2-7,TRBD1,TRBV6-5,many,CASSRDRVEQYF,TGTGCCAGCAGCCGTGACAGGGTCGAGCAGTACTTC
TRBJ1-5,-,TRBV19,many,CASSPREGMGNQPQHF,TGTGCCAGTAGTCCCCGGGAAGGGATGGGCAATCAGCCCCAGCATTTT
TRBJ1-2,-,TRBV27,-,CASYGPMGGESYGYTF,TGTGCCAGCTATGGCCCCATGGGGGGCGAGAGCTATGGCTACACCTTC
TRBJ2-1,TRBD1,TRBV4-3,few,CASSQSRGSYNEQFF,TGCGCCAGCAGCCAAAGCAGGGGGTCCTACAATGAGCAGTTCTTC
TRBJ2-7,TRBD1,TRBV12-3/TRBV12-4,many,CASSLVQGGEQYF,TGTGCCAGCAGTTTAGTACAGGGGGGCGAGCAGTACTTC
TRBJ2-1,TRBD1,TRBV7-2,few,CASTDWDRGDEQFF,TGTGCCAGTACCGATTGGGACAGGGGAGATGAGCAGTTCTTC
TRBJ2-7,TRBD2,TRBV5-1,-,CASSTSGGAYEQYF,TGCGCCAGCAGCACTAGCGGGGGGGCCTACGAGCAGTACTTC
TRBJ2-5,TRBD1,TRBV3-1,-,CASRQGSRETQYF,TGTGCCAGCCGACAGGGGTCGAGAGAGACCCAGTACTTC
TRBJ2-7,-,TRBV6-1,-,CASRTPGTHRLGSYEQYF,TGTGCCAGCAGGACCCCCGGGACTCATCGCCTCGGCTCCTACGAGCAGTACTTC
TRBJ1-2,TRBD1,TRBV4-2,few,CASSQAGQANYGYTF,TGTGCCAGCAGCCAAGCGGGACAGGCTAACTATGGCTACACCTTC
TRBJ2-7,-,TRBV29-1,few,CSVATGFREQYF,TGCAGCGTCGCCACAGGTTTCCGGGAGCAGTACTTC
TRBJ1-6,-,TRBV18,-,CASSPVAAYNSPLHF,TGTGCCAGCTCACCTGTGGCAGCCTATAATTCACCCCTCCACTTT
TRBJ2-2,-,TRBV9,-,CASSRRADTGELFF,TGTGCCAGCAGCCGCCGGGCAGACACCGGGGAGCTGTTTTTT
TRBJ2-2,-,TRBV29-1,-,CSALRGGTGELFF,TGCAGCGCCCTCCGGGGTGGCACCGGGGAGCTGTTTTTT
TRBJ2-3,TRBD2,TRBV19,many,CASSISGGADTQYF,TGTGCCAGTAGTATCAGCGGGGGGGCAGATACGCAGTATTTT
TRBJ2-2,-,TRBV18,many,CASSPQGTQTGELFF,TGTGCCAGCTCACCACAGGGGACTCAAACCGGGGAGCTGTTTTTT
TRBJ2-5,TRBD2,TRBV7-8,many,CASSPLTSVETQYF,TGTGCCAGCAGCCCCCTGACTAGCGTGGAGACCCAGTACTTC
TRBJ2-1,-,TRBV20-1,-,CSATGTGTYNEQFF,TGCAGTGCTACCGGGACCGGGACCTACAATGAGCAGTTCTTC
TRBJ2-7,-,TRBV19,-,CASRPGPSYEQYF,TGTGCCAGTAGGCCGGGACCGAGCTACGAGCAGTACTTC
TRBJ1-1,-,TRBV5-1,-,CASSLGGGTNTEAFF,TGCGCCAGCAGCTTGGGCGGGGGCACGAACACTGAAGCTTTCTTT
TRBJ1-1,-,TRBV3-1,-,CASSQADEAFF,TGTGCCAGCAGCCAGGCAGACGAAGCTTTCTTT
TRBJ2-5,-,TRBV11-2,-,CASEMCETQYF,TGTGCCAGCGAGATGTGCGAGACCCAGTACTTC
TRBJ2-3,-,TRBV7-2,many,CASSSRLASTDTQYF,TGTGCCAGCAGCTCCCGGCTTGCAAGCACAGATACGCAGTATTTT
TRBJ1-2,-,TRBV10-2,many,CASSDRGRGYTF,TGCGCCAGCAGTGACAGGGGCCGTGGCTACACCTTC
TRBJ2-2,TRBD1,TRBV29-1,-,CSAKTGGVGPNTGELFF,TGCAGCGCCAAGACAGGGGGCGTTGGTCCAAACACCGGGGAGCTGTTTTTT
TRBJ2-1,TRBD2,TRBV20-1,few,CSLTSSGFEQFF,TGCAGTCTGACTAGCTCCGGATTTGAGCAGTTCTTC
TRBJ2-3,-,TRBV3-1,many,CASSLRTIGDTQYF,TGTGCCAGCAGCCTCCGGACCATCGGAGATACGCAGTATTTT
TRBJ2-7,-,TRBV7-9,many,CASSSRAYEQYF,TGTGCCAGCAGCTCGCGGGCCTACGAGCAGTACTTC
TRBJ2-2,-,TRBV7-3,many,CASSPPPGVGELFF,TGTGCCAGCAGCCCCCCGCCGGGGGTCGGGGAGCTGTTTTTT
TRBJ1-1,-,TRBV6-6,-,CASGPEAFF,TGTGCCAGCGGTCCTGAAGCTTTCTTT
TRBJ1-1,-,TRBV25-1,-,CASSEEGAMNTEAFF,TGTGCCAGCAGTGAAGAGGGAGCGATGAACACTGAAGCTTTCTTT
TRBJ2-1,-,TRBV6-2/TRBV6-3,many,CASSLRGDEQFF,TGTGCCAGCTCCCTCCGAGGGGATGAGCAGTTCTTC
TRBJ1-5,TRBD1,TRBV2,-,CASSPTGGSQPQHF,TGTGCCAGCAGCCCTACAGGGGGGTCTCAGCCCCAGCATTTT
TRBJ2-3,-,TRBV7-3,few,CASSPTRGATDTQYF,TGTGCCAGCAGCCCAACCCGAGGGGCGACAGATACGCAGTATTTT
TRBJ2-6,TRBD1,TRBV5-5,few,CASSITGAGANVLTF,TGTGCCAGCAGCATAACAGGGGCTGGGGCCAACGTCCTGACTTTC